Listed here are 21 T cell receptor beta chains from one sample, sequenced in a study of technical replicates of blood from several donors. Sequencing used immunoSEQ multiplex PCR; TCRdb keeps in-frame clones, though not all of them. The repertoire holds tens of thousands of clones, with about 86% as singletons. The specimen sequenced was PBMCs. The receptors derive from a human donor in good health. Some clones in this sample may be carry-over from other donors' samples.

The rearrangement links TRBV4-1 to TRBJ2-5; perhaps TRBD2 as D (5 bases). V lost 1 base and J 2 bases, leaving 11 bases between the germline ends. CDR1 MGHRA and CDR2 YSYEKL come from the germline V gene. The CDR3 totals 15 residues. The CDR3 nucleotides are TGCGCCAGCAGCCAAGTAAGCCTAGCACAAGAGACCCAGTACTTC. This gives the protein CASSQVSLAQETQYF.

The gene calls are TRBV7-9 and TRBJ2-7; 8 bases align to TRBD2. Per the germline V gene, CDR1 is SEHNR and CDR2 is FQNEAQ (reference sequence). Germline trimming cut 2 bases from V and 3 bases from J; bases unmatched to any gene: 15. The CDR3 covers 18 residues. The CDR3 reads CASSLTGGVGMEYYEQYF. CDR3 DNA sequence: TGTGCCAGCAGCTTAACGGGAGGGGTAGGTATGGAGTACTACGAGCAGTACTTC.

The chain combines TRBV5-1 with TRBJ2-3; 8 positions agree with TRBD1. The germline gives CDR1 SGHRS, CDR2 YFSETQ. Trimming cost V 3 bases and J 1 base; bases outside gene matches: 7. The length of the CDR3 is 16 residues. The CDR3, as DNA: TGCGCCAGCAGCTCCCAGGGGGCGTCCCGCACAGATACGCAGTATTTT. It encodes CASSSQGASRTDTQYF.

The table lists this clone with a few counts. The CDR3 loop is CAWSPGGGGREKLFF. The CDR3 coding sequence is TGTGCCTGGAGCCCCGGCGGGGGGGGCCGTGAAAAACTGTTTTTT. J is TRBJ1-4 and V is TRBV30; maybe TRBD1 (6 bases). The CDR3 covers 15 residues. V dropped 3 bases and J dropped 7 bases, with 18 bases sitting between them. Germline CDR1 reads GTSNPN; CDR2 reads SVGIG (reference sequence).

This rearrangement joins TRBV19 to TRBJ2-2, with D possibly being TRBD1 (6 bases). Germline V lookup: CDR1 LNHDA, CDR2 SQIVND (reference sequence). The CDR3 contains 13 residues. V was cut by 7 bases and J by 9 bases, with 15 bases left in between. The CDR3 bases are TGTGCCAGTAAAAACAGGGAACGCCGGGAGCTGTTTTTT. It encodes CASKNRERRELFF. Combining the CDR3 with reference TRBV19 and TRBJ2-2 gives the whole variable domain DGGITQSPKYLFRKEGQNVTLSCEQNLNHDAMYWYRQDPGQGLRLIYYSQIVNDFQKGDIAEGYSVSREKKESFPLTVTSAQKNPTAFYLCASKNRERRELFFGEGSRLTVL.

The chain carries TRBV9 and TRBJ1-2; TRBD1 is a possible D gene (5 bases). V lost 4 bases, J lost 11 bases, and 21 bases lay in between. The CDR3 extends over 14 amino acids. Germline lookup yields CDR1 SGDLS and CDR2 YYNGEE. This chain's CDR3 is CASSLQDLGGVYTF. CDR3 nucleotides: TGTGCCAGCAGCCTACAGGACCTCGGGGGGGTGTACACCTTC.

This clone appeared a few times. The CDR3 DNA reads as TGTGCCAGCAGCCAAGAGACAGGGTTGGGTTTTTCACCCCTCCACTTT. This codes for CASSQETGLGFSPLHF. The genes are TRBV4-2 and TRBJ1-6, with 7 bases identical to TRBD1. CDR3 length: 16 amino acids. V dropped 0 bases and J dropped 9; count of bases not matched to a gene: 8. Germline values: CDR1 LGHNA, CDR2 YNFKEQ.

The CDR3 nucleotides are TGTGCCAGCAGTCTACAGGGGAATGAAGCTTTCTTT. Protein: CASSLQGNEAFF. The J gene is TRBJ1-1, the V gene TRBV11-3, with 7 bases lining up with TRBD1. V was clipped by 6 bases and J by 7 bases; unmatched bases: 5. In germline, CDR1 is SGHNT, CDR2 YENEEA. This CDR3 comprises 12 residues.

The CDR3 coding sequence is TGTGCCAGTACGGGACAAACCAACACTGAAGCTTTCTTT. Translation gives CASTGQTNTEAFF. The chain links TRBV19 to TRBJ1-1, with D possibly being TRBD1 (6 bases). This CDR3 is built from 13 residues. Germline V CDR1 and CDR2: LNHDA, SQIVND (reference sequence). The V gene lost 7 bases and the J gene lost 2 bases, with 11 bases spanning the gap.

This chain links TRBV30 with TRBJ2-3, with 9 nucleotides matching TRBD2. Trimming at V came to 0 bases and at J to 4 bases, leaving 5 bases not matched to a gene. CDR1 is GTSNPN and CDR2 is SVGIG in the germline V gene (reference sequence). CDR3 length: 15 residues. This chain's CDR3 is CAWSVTSGIADTQYF. The CDR3 nucleotides read TGTGCCTGGAGTGTGACTAGCGGAATTGCAGATACGCAGTATTTT.

This clone is categorized as medium-sized (0.01 to 0.1%). V and J are TRBV15 and TRBJ2-7; possibly TRBD1 for D (6 bases). V lost 0 bases to trimming and J lost 5 bases, with 14 bases between them. CDR3 size: 15 residues. Germline V gives CDR1 LNHNV, CDR2 YYDKDF (reference sequence). CDR3 DNA: TGTGCCACCAGCAGAGAGGGCCAGGGGCTCGACGAGCAGTACTTC. Its protein is CATSREGQGLDEQYF.

CDR3 sequence (DNA): TGCGCCAGCAGCCCGCAGGGTGGGGCCTGGAATCAGCCCCAGCATTTT. Translation gives CASSPQGGAWNQPQHF. This rearrangement joins TRBV4-1 to TRBJ1-5, with a weak D call TRBD1 (5 bases). The ends were cut back, 4 bases at V and 4 bases at J, with 17 bases in the middle. The CDR3 has 16 amino acids. CDR1 is MGHRA and CDR2 is YSYEKL in the germline V gene.

The V and J genes are TRBV7-9 and TRBJ2-7; a possible D gene is TRBD1 (6 bases). Germline V gene sequence: CDR1 SEHNR, CDR2 FQNEAQ (reference sequence). This CDR3 comprises 13 residues. Trimming left V 6 bases short and J 3 bases short, with 12 bases between. The CDR3 bases are TGTGCCAGCAGACTTACAGGGATCTACGAGCAGTACTTC. It yields the protein CASRLTGIYEQYF.

The genes are TRBV5-1 and TRBJ1-2; possible D gene TRBD1, 6 bases. CDR3 length equals 14 residues. CDR1 SGHRS and CDR2 YFSETQ come from the germline V gene. Between the trimmed V and J ends, which lost 3 bases and 4 bases, there was a span of 13 bases. The CDR3, as DNA: TGCGCCAGCAGCTACGGGGGGCATGGCTATGGCTACACCTTC. It is translated as CASSYGGHGYGYTF.

This clone was seen a few times. V gene TRBV7-8 combines with J gene TRBJ2-1; the match to TRBD2 covers 9 bases. Germline V lookup: CDR1 SGHVS, CDR2 FQNEAQ. V shed 5 bases and J 7 bases; nucleotides not matched to a gene: 12. This CDR3 is built from 16 residues. The CDR3 coding sequence is TGTGCCAGCAGCCCCCCTCTGCGGGAGGGTTGGAATGAGCAGTTCTTC. It codes for CASSPPLREGWNEQFF.

This clone was seen a handful of times. The chain couples TRBV7-2 to TRBJ2-2; TRBD2 might be the D (5 bases). Looked up from germline, CDR1 is SGHTA and CDR2 is FQGNSA. This CDR3 contains 16 residues. Trimming took 2 bases from V and 7 from J, leaving 17 bases between them. In DNA, the CDR3 is TGTGCCAGCAGCTTACCGGTCGGACTGGGTGTCGGGGAGCTGTTTTTT. This translates into CASSLPVGLGVGELFF.

The chain has TRBV7-9 and TRBJ1-2, with TRBD1 matching over 10 bases. CDR3 length equals 15 residues. V was clipped by 5 bases and J by 7 bases; unmatched bases: 10. From germline, CDR1 is SEHNR and CDR2 FQNEAQ (reference sequence). The CDR3 here is CASSPSTGGDSGYTF. The CDR3 DNA follows: TGTGCCAGCAGCCCGTCGACAGGGGGCGATTCTGGCTACACCTTC.

The chain uses TRBV2 and TRBJ1-2; D may be TRBD1 (5 bases). CDR3 length: 13 residues. V gave up 3 bases and J gave up 4 bases, with 9 bases separating them. The germline V gene has CDR1 SNHLY and CDR2 FYNNEI. In nucleotides, the CDR3 is TGTGCCAGCAGTGATACGGGGGTCTATGGCTACACCTTC. This sequence encodes CASSDTGVYGYTF. Variable domain in full (rest from reference TRBV2 and TRBJ1-2): EPEVTQTPSHQVTQMGQEVILRCVPISNHLYFYWYRQILGQKVEFLVSFYNNEISEKSEIFDDQFSVERPDGSNFTLKIRSTKLEDSAMYFCASSDTGVYGYTFGSGTRLTVV.

This clone turned up a few times. The chain combines TRBV30 with TRBJ1-1; a weak D match, TRBD1 (5 bases). V dropped 2 bases and J dropped 5 bases, with 12 bases sitting between them. The V gene's germline CDR1 is GTSNPN and CDR2 SVGIG (reference sequence). This CDR3 has 13 amino acids. The DNA of the CDR3 is TGTGCCTGGAGTCCCGACAGACAGACTGAAGCTTTCTTT. Its translation: CAWSPDRQTEAFF. Looking up the rest from reference TRBV30 and TRBJ1-1 gives the full variable domain: SQTIHQWPATLVQPVGSPLSLECTVEGTSNPNLYWYRQAAGRGLQLLFYSVGIGQISSEVPQNLSASRPQDRQFILSSKKLLLSDSGFYLCAWSPDRQTEAFFGQGTRLTVV.

The rearrangement uses TRBV19 and TRBJ1-2; 7 positions agree with TRBD1. Germline CDR1 and CDR2: LNHDA and SQIVND (reference sequence). The CDR3 spans 12 residues. The trim removed 4 bases at V and 4 bases at J, leaving 0 bases unmatched. CDR3 protein: CASSNRGYGYTF. The CDR3 nucleotides read TGTGCCAGTAGTAACAGGGGCTATGGCTACACCTTC.

The chain couples TRBV5-1 to TRBJ2-5; D is undetermined. Trimming stripped 0 bases from V and 0 bases from J, with 9 bases between. Germline values: CDR1 SGHRS, CDR2 YFSETQ. The CDR3 is made up of 15 amino acids. Here the CDR3 reads CASSLGAVNQETQYF. The CDR3 nucleotides read TGCGCCAGCAGCTTGGGGGCAGTGAACCAAGAGACCCAGTACTTC.